Listed here are 21 T cell receptor beta chains from one sample, sequenced in a study of T cell responses to AZD1222 COVID-19 vaccine. Clones were read by immunoSEQ multiplex PCR, and TCRdb kept only the in-frame ones, dropping some. The profile shows 100,000 to 150,000 clones, about 87% of them singletons. Sequencing was performed on peripheral blood, taken on day 0 of AZD1222 vaccination. The source is an adult in good health.

This sequence joins TRBV27 and TRBJ1-1; D may be TRBD1 (5 bases). This CDR3 contains 15 residues. The V and J ends lost 2 bases and 1 base respectively, with 11 bases between them. The germline V gene encodes CDR1 MNHEY and CDR2 SMNVEV (reference sequence). CDR3 sequence reads: CASSLRGYGNTEAFF. CDR3 in DNA: TGTGCCAGCAGTTTAAGGGGATATGGGAACACTGAAGCTTTCTTT.

The rearrangement joins TRBV5-4 to TRBJ2-3, with 10 nucleotides matching TRBD2. Germline V gives CDR1 SGHNT, CDR2 YYREEE (reference sequence). This CDR3 has 15 residues. Trimming at V came to 5 bases and at J to 2 bases, leaving 5 bases not matched to a gene. CDR3 sequence (DNA): TGTGCCAGCAGAGGACTAGCGGCCCCCACAGATACGCAGTATTTT. Its translation: CASRGLAAPTDTQYF.

The rearrangement links TRBV18 to TRBJ2-7; D is unclear. The CDR3 loop spans 14 amino acids. Between the trimmed V and J ends, which lost 8 bases and 6 bases, there was a span of 20 bases. The V gene's germline CDR1 is KGHSH and CDR2 LQKENI. CDR3 bases: TGTGCCAGCCAGACCCGGGCTTCTCCCCGCGAGCAGTACTTC. Its protein product is CASQTRASPREQYF.

The V and J genes are TRBV6-5 and TRBJ2-2; a weak D match, TRBD1 (6 bases). Trimming stripped 7 bases from V and 0 bases from J, with 9 bases between. Germline V lookup: CDR1 MNHEY, CDR2 SVGAGI. The CDR3 is 14 amino acids. The CDR3 coding sequence is TGTGCCAGCACCGGACAGCCGAACACCGGGGAGCTGTTTTTT. Residues: CASTGQPNTGELFF.

This chain uses TRBV7-9 with TRBJ1-4; D not resolved. Trimming cost V 5 bases and J 4 bases, with 11 bases left between them. Germline V lookup: CDR1 SEHNR, CDR2 FQNEAQ (reference sequence). The CDR3 runs 14 residues. The CDR3 DNA reads TGTGCCAGCAGCCAGGACGGATTTAATGAAAAACTGTTTTTT. Amino acids: CASSQDGFNEKLFF.

The chain couples TRBV11-3 to TRBJ2-3; 7 nucleotides agree with TRBD2. The germline gives CDR1 SGHNT, CDR2 YENEEA. After removal of 5 bases from V and 6 bases from J, the junction contained 11 bases not matched to a gene. The CDR3 consists of 15 residues. The DNA of the CDR3 is TGTGCCAGCAGCCCTATCCGGGGGGAAGTGGATACGCAGTATTTT. Residues: CASSPIRGEVDTQYF.

The rearrangement uses TRBV13 and TRBJ2-3; TRBD2 aligns across 13 bases. J was trimmed by 4 bases and V by 5 bases; bases with no gene match: 6. The length of the CDR3 is 16 residues. The V gene's germline CDR1 is PRHDT and CDR2 FYEKMQ (reference sequence). The CDR3 DNA sequence: TGTGCCAGCAGCCCCCCGGGACTAGCGGGATCAGATACGCAGTATTTT. This encodes CASSPPGLAGSDTQYF.

The V and J genes are TRBV7-9 and TRBJ1-1, with D perhaps matching TRBD1 (6 bases). This CDR3 comprises 14 residues. V gave up 6 bases and J gave up 3 bases, with 14 bases separating them. From germline, CDR1 is SEHNR and CDR2 FQNEAQ (reference sequence). CDR3 sequence reads: CASRPSGADTEAFF. The DNA of the CDR3 is TGTGCCAGCAGGCCCTCGGGGGCGGACACTGAAGCTTTCTTT.

J is TRBJ1-2 and V is TRBV19; D is unresolved. Trimming left V 1 base short and J 4 bases short, with 1 base between. Germline-derived CDR1 and CDR2 are LNHDA and SQIVND (reference sequence). The CDR3 spans 11 residues. Here the CDR3 reads CASSIGYGYTF. The CDR3 nucleotides read TGTGCCAGTAGTATAGGCTATGGCTACACCTTC.

Notes on this clone: One junction end does not reproduce the germline sequence, and a read error may be involved. The chain joins TRBV5-6 to TRBJ1-2, with D uncertain. Per germline, CDR1 SGHDT and CDR2 YYEEEE. The CDR3 sequence is 11 residues long. CDR3 sequence (DNA): TGTGCCAGCAGCTTGTTCGGCAGATTAGCCTTC. This codes for CASSLFGRLAF.

This chain uses TRBV7-2 with TRBJ1-2; 8 bases are a match to TRBD1. The CDR3 loop spans 14 amino acids. Per germline, CDR1 SGHTA and CDR2 FQGNSA. V was pared by 5 bases and J by 6 bases, with 8 bases of the junction left unmatched. The CDR3 nucleotides read TGTGCCAGCAGCCCGTGGACAGGGTCGGATGGCTACACCTTC. This gives the protein CASSPWTGSDGYTF.

This sequence joins TRBV19 and TRBJ2-3; 9 bases are a match to TRBD2. Germline-derived CDR1 and CDR2 are LNHDA and SQIVND (reference sequence). The CDR3 runs 15 residues. Trimming removed 5 bases from V and 5 bases from J; junction bases left unmatched: 8. CDR3 in DNA: TGTGCCAGTAGTGACCCGGCTAGCGGGATAGATACGCAGTATTTT. Translation gives CASSDPASGIDTQYF.

The J gene is TRBJ2-7, the V gene TRBV5-1; TRBD2 matches at 15 bases. The CDR3 sequence is 18 residues long. Trimming cost V 0 bases and J 5 bases; bases outside gene matches: 9. The germline V gene encodes CDR1 SGHRS and CDR2 YFSETQ. The CDR3 DNA sequence: TGCGCCAGCAGCTTGGAGGGACTAGCGGGAGGTCCGCGCGACGAGCAGTACTTC. The encoded protein is CASSLEGLAGGPRDEQYF.

There are a few counts of this clone. The chain recombines TRBV4-3 with TRBJ1-1, with 9 bases lining up with TRBD1. Germline-derived CDR1 and CDR2 are LGHNA and YSLEER. This CDR3 comprises 15 residues. The V segment lost 1 base and the J segment 3 bases; nucleotides outside the gene matches: 3. DNA for the CDR3: TGCGCCAGCAGCCAAGTTTGGGACAGGGACACTGAAGCTTTCTTT. Translation: CASSQVWDRDTEAFF.

The chain has TRBV10-3 and TRBJ1-6; tentatively, D is TRBD1 (5 bases). The CDR3 contains 15 residues. V was pared by 4 bases and J by 11 bases, with 18 bases between. Germline V CDR1 and CDR2: ENHRY, SYGVKD. The CDR3 region is CAISARDVVGPPLHF. The CDR3 DNA reads as TGTGCCATCAGTGCCAGGGATGTAGTTGGTCCACCCCTCCACTTT.

The chain is built from TRBV29-1 and TRBJ2-7; D is perhaps TRBD1 or TRBD2 (5 bases each). The germline gives CDR1 SQVTM, CDR2 ANQGSEA. This CDR3 is built from 12 residues. The V end was cut by 4 bases, the J end by 2 bases, with 9 bases between. CDR3: CSVGGETYEQYF. The CDR3 DNA follows: TGCAGCGTTGGAGGGGAAACCTACGAGCAGTACTTC.

The CDR3 is CASSLEGGANIQYF. The CDR3 bases are TGCGCCAGCAGCTTGGAGGGTGGGGCGAACATTCAGTACTTC. The chain employs TRBV5-1 and TRBJ2-4; weak D call: TRBD1 (5 bases). Germline V gives CDR1 SGHRS, CDR2 YFSETQ. The length of the CDR3 is 14 residues. The V end was cut by 0 bases, the J end by 7 bases, with 11 bases between.

This chain connects TRBV19 to TRBJ2-7; 14 bases fit TRBD2. This CDR3 contains 16 residues. CDR1 is LNHDA, CDR2 SQIVND, per germline (reference sequence). Trimming took 4 bases from V and 2 from J; bases not matched to a gene: 4. For the CDR3, the DNA is TGTGCCAGTAGTAGGGGACTAGCGGGAGTCACCTACGAGCAGTACTTC. Translation gives CASSRGLAGVTYEQYF. Using reference TRBV19 and TRBJ2-7 for the parts outside the CDR3, the full variable domain is DGGITQSPKYLFRKEGQNVTLSCEQNLNHDAMYWYRQDPGQGLRLIYYSQIVNDFQKGDIAEGYSVSREKKESFPLTVTSAQKNPTAFYLCASSRGLAGVTYEQYFGPGTRLTVT.

The gene calls are TRBV3-1 (or the pseudogene TRBV3-2) and TRBJ2-7, with no clear D. This CDR3 region has 15 residues. CDR1 and CDR2 (germline): LGHDT, YNNKEL (reference sequence). V lost 0 bases and J lost 0, with 9 bases in between. This chain's CDR3 is CASSQELLSSYEQYF. As DNA, the CDR3 is TGTGCCAGCAGCCAAGAACTGCTGAGCTCCTACGAGCAGTACTTC.

This chain links TRBV5-1 with TRBJ2-3; 9 bases are a match to TRBD2. CDR3 size: 15 residues. From germline, CDR1 is SGHRS and CDR2 YFSETQ. Germline trimming cut 6 bases from V and 2 bases from J; bases unmatched to any gene: 7. The CDR3 here is CASKMTSGATDTQYF. The CDR3 DNA is TGCGCCAGCAAGATGACTAGCGGAGCCACAGATACGCAGTATTTT.

The V and J genes are TRBV7-8 and TRBJ2-3; no definite D call. V lost 3 bases, J lost 2 bases, and 9 bases lay in between. This CDR3 is 14 amino acids long. Germline CDR1 SGHVS, CDR2 FQNEAQ. CDR3 in DNA: TGTGCCAGCAGCTTGGCCTACTTCACAGATACGCAGTATTTT. As protein: CASSLAYFTDTQYF.